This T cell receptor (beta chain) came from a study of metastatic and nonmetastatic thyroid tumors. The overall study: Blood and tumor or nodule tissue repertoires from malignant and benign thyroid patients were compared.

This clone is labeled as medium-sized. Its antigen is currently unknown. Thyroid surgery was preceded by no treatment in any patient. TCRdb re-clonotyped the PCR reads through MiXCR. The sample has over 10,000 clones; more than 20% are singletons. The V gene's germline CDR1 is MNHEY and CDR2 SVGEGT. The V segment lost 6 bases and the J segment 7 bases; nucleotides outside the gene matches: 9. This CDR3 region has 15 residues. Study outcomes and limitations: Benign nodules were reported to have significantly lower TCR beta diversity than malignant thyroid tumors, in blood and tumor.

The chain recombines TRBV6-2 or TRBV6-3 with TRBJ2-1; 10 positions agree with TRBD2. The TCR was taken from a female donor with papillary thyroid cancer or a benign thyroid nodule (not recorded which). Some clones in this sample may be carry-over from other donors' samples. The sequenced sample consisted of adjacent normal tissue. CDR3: CASRTIAGGLNEQFF. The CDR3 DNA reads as TGTGCCAGCAGGACTATAGCGGGAGGACTTAATGAGCAGTTCTTC.